These T cell receptor beta chains were read from a single sample in a study of blood T cell repertoires in COVID-19. The protocol was immunoSEQ multiplex PCR, while the TCRdb copy is restricted to in-frame clones and leaves out a portion. The data contain roughly 150,000 clones, roughly 88% of them seen just once; the ten biggest clones take up just over 9.5%. The sample was peripheral blood. These receptor sequences come from a woman between 45 and 65 years old with acute or convalescent COVID-19. CDR3s include the opening cysteine and the closing phenylalanine or tryptophan. The D gene is left open where the match is weak. The size of a clone is reported for some rows only, either as once, few or many, or as a class for expanded clones.

abundance,v_gene,d_gene,j_gene,CDR3aa,CDR3nt
once,TRBV6-5,TRBD2,TRBJ2-7,CASFGSGGKAYEQYF,TGTGCCAGCTTTGGGTCGGGAGGGAAGGCCTACGAGCAGTACTTC
.,TRBV21-1,.,TRBJ2-1,CASSNPGEGLRVPNEQFF,TGTGCCAGCAGCAATCCCGGGGAGGGACTACGAGTCCCCAATGAGCAGTTCTTC
.,TRBV2,TRBD1,TRBJ1-4,CASRDGQAPNEKLFF,TGTGCCAGCAGAGACGGACAGGCCCCTAATGAAAAACTGTTTTTT
.,TRBV19,.,TRBJ1-1,CASSVGLYEAFF,TGTGCCAGTAGTGTGGGCCTTTATGAAGCTTTCTTT
few,TRBV7-7,.,TRBJ2-7,CASSLAQKDRQAYEQYF,TGTGCCAGCAGCTTAGCCCAAAAGGATAGACAAGCCTACGAGCAGTACTTC
.,TRBV11-2,.,TRBJ1-1,CASSLGSLGGTEAFF,TGTGCCAGCAGCTTAGGATCATTGGGCGGGACTGAAGCTTTCTTT
.,TRBV28,.,TRBJ1-3,CASSSSGLAGNTIYF,TGTGCCAGCAGTTCTTCAGGGTTAGCTGGAAACACCATATATTTT
.,TRBV7-9,.,TRBJ2-7,CAAGGAYEQYF,TGTGCCGCCGGAGGGGCCTACGAGCAGTACTTC
once,TRBV6-2/TRBV6-3,TRBD1,TRBJ1-1,CASSQGTGNTEAFF,TGTGCCAGCAGCCAAGGGACAGGGAACACTGAAGCTTTCTTT
.,TRBV6-5,.,TRBJ2-3,CASRLASTDTQYF,TGTGCCAGCAGGCTAGCGAGCACAGATACGCAGTATTTT
.,TRBV5-1,.,TRBJ2-7,CASSLGSPAYEQYF,TGCGCCAGCAGCTTGGGTAGTCCTGCCTACGAGCAGTACTTC
.,TRBV12-3/TRBV12-4,TRBD1,TRBJ1-2,CASNRQGAGGYTF,TGTGCCAGCAATAGACAGGGGGCCGGTGGCTACACCTTC
.,TRBV4-1,TRBD1,TRBJ1-5,CASSQVPQGAGFSNQPQHF,TGCGCCAGCAGCCAAGTTCCTCAGGGGGCCGGGTTCAGCAATCAGCCCCAGCATTTT
once,TRBV29-1,.,TRBJ1-2,CSARDTTSAYGYTF,TGCAGCGCCCGGGACACGACTTCCGCCTATGGCTACACCTTC
.,TRBV6-2/TRBV6-3,.,TRBJ2-1,CASSTDSSSYNEQFF,TGTGCCAGCAGCACTGACTCGAGCTCCTACAATGAGCAGTTCTTC
.,TRBV24-1,.,TRBJ1-4,CATSDPRRESEKLFF,TGTGCCACCAGTGATCCCCGGAGAGAGAGTGAAAAACTGTTTTTT
.,TRBV11-2,.,TRBJ1-6,CASSFRVRPYNSPLHF,TGTGCCAGCAGCTTCAGGGTTCGCCCCTATAATTCACCCCTCCACTTT
.,TRBV7-8,.,TRBJ1-5,CASSSQGLSNQPQHF,TGTGCCAGCAGCTCCCAGGGGCTTAGCAATCAGCCCCAGCATTTT
.,TRBV4-2,.,TRBJ1-6,CASSQDRFRNIHSPLHF,TGTGCCAGCAGCCAAGATCGGTTCAGGAACATTCATTCACCCCTCCACTTT
.,TRBV7-2,TRBD1,TRBJ1-3,CASSPIGQGWDTIYF,TGTGCCAGCAGCCCTATAGGACAGGGGTGGGACACCATATATTTT
.,TRBV7-6,.,TRBJ1-6,CASSLAPRGMSSPLHF,TGTGCCAGCAGCTTAGCCCCAAGGGGGATGAGTTCACCCCTCCACTTT
.,TRBV12-3/TRBV12-4,.,TRBJ2-1,CASSLTDQQFF,TGTGCCAGCAGTTTAACAGATCAGCAGTTCTTC
.,TRBV2,TRBD2,TRBJ2-7,CASSVPSGTYEQYF,TGTGCCAGCAGTGTTCCTAGCGGTACCTACGAGCAGTACTTC
.,TRBV11-3,TRBD1,TRBJ1-4,CASSPYIPGGLNEKLFF,TGTGCCAGCAGCCCGTACATCCCAGGGGGCCTTAATGAAAAACTGTTTTTT
.,TRBV7-2,TRBD2,TRBJ2-1,CASSLLGGTYNEQFF,TGTGCCAGCAGCTTATTGGGGGGGACCTACAATGAGCAGTTCTTC
.,TRBV10-3,.,TRBJ1-3,CAISALDTGSGNTIYF,TGTGCCATCAGTGCTCTCGACACTGGCTCTGGAAACACCATATATTTT
.,TRBV7-2,TRBD2,TRBJ2-5,CASSFQRGLQETQYF,TGTGCCAGCAGCTTTCAGCGGGGCCTCCAAGAGACCCAGTACTTC
.,TRBV7-2,.,TRBJ2-7,CASRRQGNEQYF,TGTGCCAGCAGACGCCAGGGAAACGAGCAGTACTTC